These 20 T cell receptor beta chains share one sample of origin, sequenced in a study of regulatory dendritic cells for organ transplantation. These receptors' antigens are unknown. Sorted T cells were CFSE-labeled and cultured 5 days with allogeneic regulatory or mature dendritic cells at 1:10. Sequencing was performed with immunoSEQ multiplex PCR; in TCRdb, only in-frame clones are kept and a portion is missing. The sample shows more than 10,000 clones, 75% to 85% of them seen only once. Sequencing was carried out using naive CD8+ T cells from blood cultured with regulatory dendritic cells. Subset denoted: CD45RA+ naive T cells. The receptors stem from a human donor in good health.

This clone was counted a few times. Other DNA sequences in the same sample also yield this CDR3. The V gene is TRBV27, the J gene TRBJ1-6; perhaps TRBD1 as D (5 bases). Germline CDR1 is MNHEY and CDR2 is SMNVEV (reference sequence). Trimming removed 6 bases at V and 7 bases at J, with 7 bases between. CDR3 length: 12 residues. The CDR3: CASRGGNSPLHF. CDR3 DNA sequence: TGTGCCAGCAGGGGGGGGAATTCACCCCTCCACTTT.

The CDR3 sequence is CASSSDRIKTNEKLFF. The DNA of the CDR3 is TGTGCCAGCAGTTCGGACAGGATAAAGACTAATGAAAAACTGTTTTTT. J is TRBJ1-4 and V is TRBV7-8, with TRBD1 identical over 7 bases. CDR1 is SGHVS and CDR2 is FQNEAQ in the germline V gene. The V segment lost 6 bases and the J segment 2 bases; nucleotides outside the gene matches: 9. CDR3 size: 16 residues.

V usage is TRBV4-2 and J usage is TRBJ2-1; D ambiguous. The CDR3 covers 12 residues. V gave up 3 bases and J gave up 10 bases, with 10 bases separating them. Per the germline V gene, CDR1 is LGHNA and CDR2 is YNFKEQ. This CDR3 is CASSHYGSEQFF. CDR3 in DNA: TGTGCCAGCAGCCACTACGGGTCCGAGCAGTTCTTC.

This clone is medium-sized. The rearrangement links TRBV29-1 to TRBJ2-7, with D uncertain. CDR1 is SQVTM and CDR2 is ANQGSEA in the germline V gene. V lost 6 bases and J 0 bases, leaving 12 bases between the germline ends. CDR3 length: 13 amino acids. DNA for the CDR3: TGCAGCGTCATTCTGCCCAGCTCCTACGAGCAGTACTTC. Residues: CSVILPSSYEQYF.

The chain couples TRBV5-5 to TRBJ2-1; D is perhaps TRBD2 (5 bases). Germline loops: CDR1 SGHKS, CDR2 YYEKEE (reference sequence). The CDR3 sequence is 15 residues long. V lost 3 bases and J lost 0, with 10 bases in between. The CDR3, as DNA: TGTGCCAGCAGCTCGGACTGGAGCTCCTACAATGAGCAGTTCTTC. This codes for CASSSDWSSYNEQFF.

The rearrangement joins TRBV19 to TRBJ2-3; 7 bases line up with TRBD1. The V segment lost 5 bases and the J segment 2 bases; nucleotides outside the gene matches: 10. Germline-derived CDR1 and CDR2 are LNHDA and SQIVND (reference sequence). The CDR3 sequence is 16 residues long. The CDR3 DNA reads TGTGCCAGTAGTCCCGGGACAGCTAAATACACAGATACGCAGTATTTT. Residues: CASSPGTAKYTDTQYF.

This chain connects TRBV4-2 to TRBJ2-7, with 7 bases matching TRBD2. Germline assignment: CDR1 LGHNA and CDR2 YNFKEQ. Trimming cost V 0 bases and J 2 bases; bases outside gene matches: 1. CDR3 length equals 14 residues. Here the CDR3 reads CASSQEGLPYEQYF. CDR3 sequence (DNA): TGTGCCAGCAGCCAAGAGGGACTACCCTACGAGCAGTACTTC.

The chain combines TRBV6-6 with TRBJ2-3; the D is unclear. This CDR3 region has 14 residues. Between the trimmed V and J ends, which lost 2 bases and 2 bases, there was a span of 8 bases. Per germline, CDR1 MNHNY and CDR2 SVGAGI (reference sequence). The CDR3 is CASSYDTVTDTQYF. CDR3 bases: TGTGCCAGCAGTTACGATACAGTCACAGATACGCAGTATTTT.

In DNA, the CDR3 is TGTGCCAGCCGGACAGAAGACTACGAGCAGTACTTC. As protein: CASRTEDYEQYF. The V gene is TRBV2, the J gene TRBJ2-7; D is perhaps TRBD1 (6 bases). This CDR3 region has 12 residues. CDR1 is SNHLY, CDR2 FYNNEI, per germline. V gave up 8 bases and J gave up 3 bases, with 11 bases separating them.

The rearrangement uses TRBV9 and TRBJ2-1; 8 nucleotides agree with TRBD2. The CDR3 totals 16 residues. The V segment lost 4 bases and the J segment 8 bases; nucleotides outside the gene matches: 14. Germline V CDR1 and CDR2: SGDLS, YYNGEE. The CDR3: CASSPQGSGGGDEQFF. The CDR3 region has the DNA TGTGCCAGCAGCCCCCAGGGAAGCGGGGGAGGGGATGAGCAGTTCTTC.

The V and J genes are TRBV5-4 and TRBJ2-7, with no clear D. Germline CDR1 is SGHNT and CDR2 is YYREEE (reference sequence). Trimming stripped 0 bases from V and 2 bases from J, with 6 bases between. CDR3 length: 13 residues. The CDR3 DNA follows: TGTGCCAGCAGCTTGGACGGAGCCTACGAGCAGTACTTC. Its translation: CASSLDGAYEQYF.

This rearrangement joins TRBV5-1 to TRBJ1-2; perhaps TRBD1 as D (5 bases). The V end was cut by 4 bases, the J end by 4 bases, with 8 bases between. Germline assignment: CDR1 SGHRS and CDR2 YFSETQ. The CDR3 extends over 12 amino acids. The CDR3 region has the DNA TGCGCCAGCAGCCAAGACAGCTATGGCTACACCTTC. It encodes CASSQDSYGYTF.

The rearrangement links TRBV5-6 to TRBJ2-6, with D possibly being TRBD2 (6 bases). The V and J ends lost 0 bases and 10 bases respectively, with 8 bases between them. CDR3 length equals 13 residues. Germline loops: CDR1 SGHDT, CDR2 YYEEEE. DNA of the CDR3: TGTGCCAGCAGCTTGGCCGGAGGGAACGTCCTGACTTTC. This sequence encodes CASSLAGGNVLTF.

This sequence joins TRBV21-1 and TRBJ1-1; no DNA check was done on the table's D call, TRBD1. TRBV21-1 is a recognized pseudogene. The CDR3 is 17 amino acids. This chain's CDR3 is CASSKKGQGGTGTEAFF. In DNA form, the CDR3 reads TGTGCCAGCAGCAAAAAGGGACAGGGGGGGACGGGGACTGAAGCTTTCTTT.

The chain couples TRBV6-5 to TRBJ1-3, with D perhaps TRBD1 (5 bases). Trimming shortened V by 10 bases and J by 8 bases, and 12 bases separated the two germline ends. The CDR3 consists of 11 residues. Per the germline V gene, CDR1 is MNHEY and CDR2 is SVGAGI. Here the CDR3 DNA reads TGTGCCACCCGTCGGGGGGACACCATATATTTT. Translation: CATRRGDTIYF.

The chain links TRBV5-1 to TRBJ1-2, with D possibly being TRBD1 (5 bases). CDR1 and CDR2 (germline): SGHRS, YFSETQ. Trimming shortened V by 1 base and J by 6 bases, and 13 bases separated the two germline ends. The CDR3 has 14 residues. DNA for the CDR3: TGCGCCAGCAGCTTGTCGGGGACTGCAGATGGCTACACCTTC. This sequence encodes CASSLSGTADGYTF.

This clone was observed a single time. The chain combines TRBV5-6 with TRBJ2-7; D gene ambiguous. Per the germline V gene, CDR1 is SGHDT and CDR2 is YYEEEE. The V end lost 0 bases, the J end lost 2 bases, and 9 bases lay between the germline ends. The CDR3 consists of 14 residues. CDR3 sequence (DNA): TGTGCCAGCAGCTTGGCAGGTACCCCCTACGAGCAGTACTTC. Its protein is CASSLAGTPYEQYF.

The chain is built from TRBV7-6 and TRBJ2-2; possibly TRBD2 for D (5 bases). Germline V gene data show CDR1 as SGHVS and CDR2 as FNYEAQ. The CDR3 runs to 13 residues. Trimming pared 4 bases from V and 8 bases from J, leaving 11 bases between. The CDR3 DNA sequence: TGTGCCAGCAGCTATACGGGGTCTGGGGAGCTGTTTTTT. It translates to CASSYTGSGELFF. Complete variable domain (other parts from reference TRBV7-6 and TRBJ2-2): GAGVSQSPRYKVTKRGQDVALRCDPISGHVSLYWYRQALGQGPEFLTYFNYEAQQDKSGLPNDRFSAERPEGSISTLTIQRTEQRDSAMYRCASSYTGSGELFFGEGSRLTVL.

Here the CDR3 DNA reads TGTGCCAGCAGTGAAGTGGGGGGAGACATGAACACTGAAGCTTTCTTT. This translates into CASSEVGGDMNTEAFF. This chain links TRBV2 with TRBJ1-1; D possibly corresponds to TRBD1 (5 bases). V lost 1 base, J lost 0 bases, and 12 bases lay in between. Germline V gives CDR1 SNHLY, CDR2 FYNNEI. The length of the CDR3 is 16 residues.

This clone appeared a few times. The chain couples TRBV5-6 to TRBJ1-2, with TRBD1 as a possible D gene (5 bases). Germline V gene lookup returns CDR1 SGHDT and CDR2 YYEEEE. Trimming removed 0 bases from V and 0 bases from J, with 9 bases in between. The CDR3 runs to 15 residues. CDR3 loop: CASSLVWGTNYGYTF. The DNA for the CDR3 is TGTGCCAGCAGCTTGGTTTGGGGCACTAACTATGGCTACACCTTC.